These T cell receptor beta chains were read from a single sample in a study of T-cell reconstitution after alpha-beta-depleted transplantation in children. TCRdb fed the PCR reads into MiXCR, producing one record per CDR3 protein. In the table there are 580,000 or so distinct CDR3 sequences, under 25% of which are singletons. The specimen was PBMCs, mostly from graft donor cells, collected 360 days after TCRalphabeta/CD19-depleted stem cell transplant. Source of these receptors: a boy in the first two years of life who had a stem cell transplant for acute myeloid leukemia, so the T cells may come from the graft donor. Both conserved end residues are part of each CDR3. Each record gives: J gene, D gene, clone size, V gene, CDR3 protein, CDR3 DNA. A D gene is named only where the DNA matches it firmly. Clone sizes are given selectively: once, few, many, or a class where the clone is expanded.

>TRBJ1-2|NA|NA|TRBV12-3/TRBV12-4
CASSPGDAGNYGYTF
TGTGCCAGCAGCCCAGGGGACGCGGGTAACTATGGCTACACCTTC
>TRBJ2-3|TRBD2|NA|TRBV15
CATSTFPRSGGMGADTQYF
TGTGCCACCAGCACCTTTCCTCGGAGCGGGGGGATGGGTGCAGATACGCAGTATTTT
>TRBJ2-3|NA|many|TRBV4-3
CASSQDPPDTQYF
TGCGCCAGCAGCCAAGACCCCCCGGATACGCAGTATTTT
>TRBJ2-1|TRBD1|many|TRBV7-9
CASSLRDRVNEQFF
TGTGCCAGCAGCCTCCGGGACAGGGTGAATGAGCAGTTCTTC
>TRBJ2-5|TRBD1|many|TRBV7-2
CASSTWTGHQETQYF
TGTGCCAGCAGCACCTGGACAGGGCACCAAGAGACCCAGTACTTC
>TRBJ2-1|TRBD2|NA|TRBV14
CASSSSGGAHEQFF
TGTGCCAGCAGCTCTAGCGGGGGGGCACATGAGCAGTTCTTC
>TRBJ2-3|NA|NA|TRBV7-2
CASVQRLTDTQYF
TGTGCCAGCGTCCAGCGGCTCACAGATACGCAGTATTTT
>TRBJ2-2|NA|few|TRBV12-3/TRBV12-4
CASSRQVYTGELFF
TGTGCCAGCAGCCGTCAGGTGTACACCGGGGAGCTGTTTTTT
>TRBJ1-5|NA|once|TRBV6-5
CATRTSRDKEHF
TGTGCCACCCGAACGTCCCGGGACAAGGAACATTTT
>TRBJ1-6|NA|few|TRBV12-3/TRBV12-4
CASSDSFDSYNSPLHF
TGTGCCAGCAGCGACTCCTTCGACTCCTATAATTCACCCCTCCACTTT
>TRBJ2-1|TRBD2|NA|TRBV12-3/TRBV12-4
CASSFRVTSASGGNPAYNEQFF
TGTGCCAGCAGTTTCCGGGTAACCTCAGCTAGCGGGGGGAACCCAGCCTACAATGAGCAGTTCTTC
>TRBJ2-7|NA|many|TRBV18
CASSLTGGPSYEQYF
TGTGCCAGCTCCCTGACCGGGGGTCCCTCCTACGAGCAGTACTTC
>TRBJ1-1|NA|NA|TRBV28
CATGRRQFINTEAFF
TGTGCCACCGGCCGTAGACAGTTCATAAACACTGAAGCTTTCTTT
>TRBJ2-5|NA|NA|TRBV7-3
CASSLMASRQETQYF
TGTGCCAGCAGCTTAATGGCTAGCAGGCAAGAGACCCAGTACTTC
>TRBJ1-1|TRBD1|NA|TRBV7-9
CASSFLTGDHTEAFF
TGTGCCAGCAGCTTCCTAACAGGGGACCACACTGAAGCTTTCTTT